This T cell receptor beta chain was identified in a study of patients and donors after allogeneic stem cell transplantation. TCRdb re-called the RT-PCR reads through MiXCR, storing one row per CDR3 protein. The sample has about a million distinct CDR3 sequences; 18% are singletons. This CDR3 has 16 amino acids. The rearrangement uses TRBV21-1 and TRBJ2-7; the table's D call, TRBD1, was not checked against the DNA. TRBV21-1 is a pseudogene segment. The receptor was isolated from a human donor who was either an allogeneic HSCT recipient or a stem cell or donor lymphocyte infusion donor (not recorded which). It is not recorded whose cells these are; they may come from a transplant donor. The sequenced sample consisted of blood, either unsorted or a sorted T cell fraction (not recorded which). The CDR3 protein is CASSKQADRRSYEQYF. As DNA, the CDR3 is TGTGCCAGCAGCAAACAAGCAGACAGGCGTTCCTACGAGCAGTACTTC.